Presented here are 22 T cell receptor beta chains from one specimen sequenced in a study of blood T cells in healthy people across ages. Then a second PCR, running about 6 to 11 cycles, was carried out with a sample-barcoded 5' primer and a J-beta primer mix. TCRdb re-derived calls from the 5' RACE reads in MiXCR, one entry per CDR3 protein. Of 540,000 or so distinct CDR3 sequences listed, 24% are singletons. The same sample was also studied in work on T cells of mothers and their children.

The sample taken for sequencing was blood. Receptors were obtained from a boy younger than 18 in good health.

V usage is TRBV2 and J usage is TRBJ2-7; TRBD1 agrees at 7 bases. CDR1 is SNHLY and CDR2 is FYNNEI in the germline V gene. The trim removed 2 bases at V and 6 bases at J, leaving 13 bases unmatched. The CDR3 sequence is 16 residues long. The CDR3 spells CASSETFRQGQVEQYF. CDR3 DNA: TGTGCCAGCAGTGAAACCTTTAGACAGGGCCAAGTCGAGCAGTACTTC.

V is TRBV20-1 and J is TRBJ1-4; D call uncertain. The germline V gene encodes CDR1 DFQATT and CDR2 SNEGSKA (reference sequence). The CDR3 sequence is 11 residues long. Written as DNA, the CDR3 is TGCGCGGGTGGGTTCGGTGAAAAACTGTTTTTT. It codes for CAGGFGEKLFF.

The rearrangement links TRBV4-1 to TRBJ1-1; a possible D gene is TRBD1 (5 bases). Trimming cost V 3 bases and J 4 bases, with 15 bases left between them. Germline CDR1 MGHRA, CDR2 YSYEKL. There are 15 residues in the CDR3. DNA of the CDR3: TGCGCCAGCAGCCACCCCCAGGGAGTCCTCACTGAAGCTTTCTTT. It is translated as CASSHPQGVLTEAFF.

This clonotype was observed a handful of times. The V call is TRBV5-1, the J call TRBJ2-2; a weak D match, TRBD2 (6 bases). The germline CDR1 and CDR2 sequences are SGHRS and YFSETQ. Trimming cost V 4 bases and J 2 bases, with 9 bases left between them. The CDR3 loop spans 14 amino acids. In DNA form, the CDR3 reads TGCGCCAGCAGCCGACTAGTCAACACCGGGGAGCTGTTTTTT. This translates into CASSRLVNTGELFF.

In its sample, this clonotype was seen a few times. CDR3 coding DNA: TGTGCCAGCAGCTCCACATCCGGGCCCCCAGGTGACATTCAGTACTTC. It is translated as CASSSTSGPPGDIQYF. The genes are TRBV7-2 and TRBJ2-4; D call uncertain. Looked up from germline, CDR1 is SGHTA and CDR2 is FQGNSA. The CDR3 consists of 16 residues. V was clipped by 4 bases and J by 8 bases, with 21 bases between them.

This chain joins TRBV12-3 or TRBV12-4 and TRBJ2-1; 7 bases align to TRBD2. This CDR3 comprises 14 residues. V lost 4 bases to trimming and J lost 7 bases; unmatched junction nucleotides: 7. The CDR3 sequence: CASSSTSRGNEQFF. In DNA form, the CDR3 reads TGTGCCAGCAGTTCGACTAGCAGAGGAAATGAGCAGTTCTTC.

This clonotype was counted between two and nine times. The chain carries TRBV12-3 or TRBV12-4 and TRBJ2-7; D may be TRBD2 (5 bases). The ends were cut back, 7 bases at V and 3 bases at J, with 13 bases in the middle. CDR3 length: 13 residues. CDR3 region: CASTWGDHYEQYF. For the CDR3, the DNA is TGTGCCAGCACCTGGGGAGACCACTACGAGCAGTACTTC.

The J gene is TRBJ1-2, the V gene TRBV7-3; D is unclear. The CDR3 has 16 residues. V gave up 2 bases and J gave up 0 bases, with 13 bases separating them. Germline V gives CDR1 SGHTA, CDR2 FQGTGA. The CDR3, as DNA: TGTGCCAGCAGCTTATCAAGAGGATCCGCTAACTATGGCTACACCTTC. It translates to CASSLSRGSANYGYTF.

There are a few counts of this clonotype. Relative to the germline gene, one junction end is altered; a read error may explain this. The chain uses TRBV6-1 and TRBJ1-4; D is unclear. This CDR3 spans 15 amino acids. Per germline, CDR1 MNHNS and CDR2 SASEGT. CDR3: CAGSEAGGINEKLFF. CDR3 in DNA: TGTGCCGGCAGTGAGGCGGGCGGGATAAATGAAAAACTGTTTTTT.

This chain links TRBV5-5 with TRBJ2-3; D is unclear. CDR3 length: 12 residues. Germline V gives CDR1 SGHKS, CDR2 YYEKEE (reference sequence). V lost 1 base to trimming and J lost 7 bases, with 7 bases between them. The CDR3 DNA reads as TGTGCCAGCAGCTTGTGGGATAATACGCAGTATTTT. As protein: CASSLWDNTQYF.

The rearrangement joins TRBV6-2 or TRBV6-3 to TRBJ1-2; perhaps TRBD1 as D (5 bases). Germline V lookup: CDR1 MNHEY, CDR2 SVGEGT. Trimming stripped 0 bases from V and 2 bases from J, with 10 bases between. The length of the CDR3 is 15 residues. CDR3 residues: CASSYSPGSNYGYTF. Here the CDR3 DNA reads TGTGCCAGCAGTTACTCTCCAGGGTCCAACTATGGCTACACCTTC.

The gene calls are TRBV3-1 and TRBJ1-1; no clear D. Trimming left V 0 bases short and J 1 base short, with 12 bases between. Germline loops: CDR1 LGHDT, CDR2 YNNKEL (reference sequence). The CDR3 is made up of 16 amino acids. Here the CDR3 reads CASSQDGEASNTEAFF. The CDR3 DNA is TGTGCCAGCAGCCAAGATGGCGAGGCGTCGAACACTGAAGCTTTCTTT.

This rearrangement joins TRBV9 to TRBJ2-3, with D possibly matching TRBD2 (6 bases). CDR1 and CDR2 from the germline V gene are SGDLS and YYNGEE. Trimming shortened V by 3 bases and J by 4 bases, and 21 bases separated the two germline ends. This CDR3 comprises 17 residues. CDR3 in DNA: TGTGCCAGCAGCGGAACCCCAAAGGAGGGAGGTCCAGATACGCAGTATTTT. Amino acids: CASSGTPKEGGPDTQYF. Using reference TRBV9 and TRBJ2-3 for the parts outside the CDR3, the full variable domain is DSGVTQTPKHLITATGQRVTLRCSPRSGDLSVYWYQQSLDQGLQFLIQYYNGEERAKGNILERFSAQQFPDLHSELNLSSLELGDSALYFCASSGTPKEGGPDTQYFGPGTRLTVL.

This clonotype came up a few times. The chain combines TRBV27 with TRBJ2-5; no firm D call. V lost 6 bases and J lost 5, with 13 bases in between. Germline V gives CDR1 MNHEY, CDR2 SMNVEV (reference sequence). This CDR3 spans 13 amino acids. Here the CDR3 reads CASSQKPPETQYF. The CDR3 DNA reads TGTGCCAGCAGCCAAAAGCCTCCCGAGACCCAGTACTTC.

The rearrangement joins TRBV10-3 to TRBJ1-1; D perhaps matches TRBD1 (5 bases). The V gene lost 10 bases and the J gene lost 7 bases, with 16 bases spanning the gap. There are 12 residues in the CDR3. CDR1 ENHRY and CDR2 SYGVKD come from the germline V gene. The CDR3 is CATRQLTVEAFF. Here the CDR3 DNA reads TGTGCCACCAGACAGTTGACGGTTGAAGCTTTCTTT.

This clonotype was picked up a small number of times. J is TRBJ1-5 and V is TRBV28; possible D gene TRBD1, 6 bases. From germline, CDR1 is MDHEN and CDR2 SYDVKM. The V end was cut by 5 bases, the J end by 0 bases, with 11 bases between. The CDR3 has 15 residues. The CDR3: CASSPTGISNQPQHF. The CDR3, as DNA: TGTGCCAGCAGTCCTACAGGGATTAGCAATCAGCCCCAGCATTTT. The variable domain in full, with the rest retrieved from reference TRBV28 and TRBJ1-5, is DVKVTQSSRYLVKRTGEKVFLECVQDMDHENMFWYRQDPGLGLRLIYFSYDVKMKEKGDIPEGYSVSREKKERFSLILESASTNQTSMYLCASSPTGISNQPQHFGDGTRLSIL.

This chain uses TRBV5-1 with TRBJ2-2; D assignment may be TRBD1 or TRBD2 (5 bases each). The CDR3 spans 17 residues. CDR1 is SGHRS and CDR2 is YFSETQ in the germline V gene. Trimming stripped 3 bases from V and 0 bases from J, with 15 bases between. For the CDR3, the DNA is TGCGCCAGCAGCTGGAGACAGCTAGCTTCGAACACCGGGGAGCTGTTTTTT. Residues: CASSWRQLASNTGELFF.

This chain uses TRBV4-1 with TRBJ2-7; tentatively, D is TRBD1 or TRBD2 (6 bases each). The germline V and J ends were trimmed by 0 bases and 6 bases, with 18 bases remaining between them. CDR3 length: 16 amino acids. Germline assignment: CDR1 MGHRA and CDR2 YSYEKL. Written as DNA, the CDR3 is TGCGCCAGCAGCCAAGATCAGCCTCCGGGGGCGACCGAGCAGTACTTC. As protein: CASSQDQPPGATEQYF.

The gene calls are TRBV2 and TRBJ2-7; D uncertain. Germline assignment: CDR1 SNHLY and CDR2 FYNNEI. CDR3 length equals 14 residues. The V and J ends lost 2 bases and 0 bases respectively, with 8 bases between them. The CDR3 sequence is CASSERVFSYEQYF. The CDR3 DNA reads TGTGCCAGCAGTGAACGGGTATTCTCCTACGAGCAGTACTTC.

The V gene is TRBV20-1, the J gene TRBJ2-1; 9 bases line up with TRBD1. V gave up 5 bases and J gave up 7 bases; unmatched junction bases: 9. Germline lookup yields CDR1 DFQATT and CDR2 SNEGSKA (reference sequence). The CDR3 totals 14 residues. The CDR3 here is CSAFKQGAINEQFF. DNA for the CDR3: TGCAGTGCTTTCAAACAGGGGGCAATTAATGAGCAGTTCTTC.

CDR3: CASSQDGRGGYTF. For the CDR3, the DNA is TGTGCCAGCAGCCAAGACGGCAGGGGTGGCTACACCTTC. The chain links TRBV4-2 to TRBJ1-2; D perhaps matches TRBD1 (6 bases). V lost 0 bases to trimming and J lost 7 bases, with 9 bases between them. The CDR3 has 13 residues. Germline V gene data show CDR1 as LGHNA and CDR2 as YNFKEQ.

The rearrangement joins TRBV9 to TRBJ2-3; D uncertain. The CDR3 is 13 amino acids. V lost 0 bases to trimming and J lost 6 bases, with 8 bases between them. CDR1 and CDR2 (germline): SGDLS, YYNGEE. CDR3 DNA sequence: TGTGCCAGCAGCGTAGTCGGGTGGGATACGCAGTATTTT. The encoded protein is CASSVVGWDTQYF.